The next 18 T cell receptor beta chains were all read from a single sample in a study of T cell responses to AZD1222 COVID-19 vaccine. Measured with immunoSEQ multiplex PCR; TCRdb has only the in-frame clones, and not every one. Counted here are under 80,000 clones, about four fifths occurring once; the ten biggest clones make up 20% to 30%. This specimen was peripheral blood, taken 28 days after the second AZD1222 dose. These receptors all come from an adult who received the AZD1222 COVID-19 vaccine.

The genes are TRBV5-1 and TRBJ2-2; TRBD1 agrees at 12 bases. Unmatched junction bases numbered 3, after V lost 4 bases and J lost 2 bases. The CDR3 is made up of 16 amino acids. Looked up from germline, CDR1 is SGHRS and CDR2 is YFSETQ. CDR3 residues: CASSTGTGGNTGELFF. Written as DNA, the CDR3 is TGCGCCAGCAGCACGGGGACAGGGGGCAACACCGGGGAGCTGTTTTTT.

The chain uses TRBV7-3 and TRBJ2-2; 10 bases line up with TRBD2. The CDR3 length is 17 residues. CDR1 SGHTA and CDR2 FQGTGA come from the germline V gene. V lost 4 bases, J lost 5 bases, and 10 bases stayed unmatched. In nucleotides, the CDR3 is TGTGCCAGCAGCTCCAGTCGGGCTAGCGGGAGTACCGGGGAGCTGTTTTTT. Its protein is CASSSSRASGSTGELFF.

V gene TRBV4-3 combines with J gene TRBJ2-7; D unclear. The V gene lost 1 base and the J gene lost 5 bases, with 15 bases spanning the gap. The CDR3 extends over 15 amino acids. In germline, CDR1 is LGHNA, CDR2 YSLEER. CDR3: CASSQGMGYWDEQYF. The CDR3 coding sequence is TGCGCCAGCAGCCAAGGGATGGGGTACTGGGACGAGCAGTACTTC.

This clone was observed once. This chain connects TRBV5-1 to TRBJ2-2, with D maybe TRBD2 (5 bases). Germline CDR1 and CDR2: SGHRS and YFSETQ. The CDR3 is 16 amino acids. Between the trimmed V and J ends, which lost 2 bases and 3 bases, there was a span of 14 bases. CDR3 bases: TGCGCCAGCAGCTTTTCGATAGCGTCGGACACCGGGGAGCTGTTTTTT. Translation gives CASSFSIASDTGELFF.

The chain links TRBV13 to TRBJ1-6, with a possible D match to TRBD1 (5 bases). Germline V gene lookup returns CDR1 PRHDT and CDR2 FYEKMQ (reference sequence). The CDR3 consists of 16 residues. V was shortened by 5 bases and J by 9 bases, with 20 bases between the two germline ends. CDR3 region: CASSTRRRRDVSPLHF. The CDR3 nucleotides are TGTGCCAGCAGCACCAGACGTCGCAGGGACGTTTCACCCCTCCACTTT.

V and J are TRBV9 and TRBJ1-4; 7 bases match TRBD1. Trimming cost V 0 bases and J 2 bases; bases outside gene matches: 4. The V gene's germline CDR1 is SGDLS and CDR2 YYNGEE. This CDR3 spans 16 amino acids. The CDR3 sequence is CASSVGTGGTNEKLFF. In nucleotides, the CDR3 is TGTGCCAGCAGCGTAGGGACAGGCGGTACTAATGAAAAACTGTTTTTT.

The V call is TRBV28, the J call TRBJ2-6, with a weak D call TRBD1 (6 bases). The length of the CDR3 is 18 residues. Germline lookup yields CDR1 MDHEN and CDR2 SYDVKM. V was shortened by 6 bases and J by 0 bases, with 18 bases between the two germline ends. CDR3 nucleotides: TGTGCCAGCAGAGCTAACAGGGCACGAAGCTCTGGGGCCAACGTCCTGACTTTC. Translation gives CASRANRARSSGANVLTF.

The chain links TRBV7-2 to TRBJ2-7; a possible D gene is TRBD2 (5 bases). Germline CDR1 and CDR2: SGHTA and FQGNSA. The V gene lost 5 bases and the J gene lost 6 bases, with 17 bases spanning the gap. The CDR3 spans 14 residues. CDR3: CASSRIMEGSEQYF. CDR3 in DNA: TGTGCCAGCAGCCGCATCATGGAAGGGAGCGAGCAGTACTTC. The variable domain in full, with the rest retrieved from reference TRBV7-2 and TRBJ2-7, is GAGVSQSPSNKVTEKGKDVELRCDPISGHTALYWYRQSLGQGLEFLIYFQGNSAPDKSGLPSDRFSAERTGGSVSTLTIQRTQQEDSAVYLCASSRIMEGSEQYFGPGTRLTVT.

V and J are TRBV28 and TRBJ2-3; D call uncertain. V was clipped by 5 bases and J by 2 bases, with 14 bases between them. Germline V gene lookup returns CDR1 MDHEN and CDR2 SYDVKM. This CDR3 region has 15 residues. In DNA, the CDR3 is TGTGCCAGCAGTCCCATAGGCCGGTTCACAGATACGCAGTATTTT. As protein: CASSPIGRFTDTQYF.

The genes are TRBV7-2 and TRBJ2-7; 13 bases fit TRBD2. Germline CDR1 SGHTA, CDR2 FQGNSA. There are 19 residues in the CDR3. Trimming removed 4 bases from V and 0 bases from J; junction bases left unmatched: 12. The CDR3, as DNA: TGTGCCAGCAGCTCACGGGGATGGACTAGCGGGAGTAGCTCCTACGAGCAGTACTTC. Translated, it gives CASSSRGWTSGSSSYEQYF.

The chain employs TRBV9 and TRBJ2-7, with 8 bases matching TRBD2. This CDR3 is built from 16 residues. The germline CDR1 and CDR2 sequences are SGDLS and YYNGEE. V lost 5 bases, J lost 2 bases, and 12 bases stayed unmatched. The CDR3: CASSNSLAGGTYEQYF. DNA for the CDR3: TGTGCCAGCAGTAACTCTCTAGCGGGTGGGACCTACGAGCAGTACTTC.

DNA for the CDR3: TGTGCCACAAACCTTCCCGGGCTTGAGCAGTTCTTC. Translation: CATNLPGLEQFF. The chain combines TRBV15 with TRBJ2-1; D is undetermined. Between the trimmed V and J ends, which lost 9 bases and 9 bases, there was a span of 15 bases. The CDR3 runs 12 residues. Germline assignment: CDR1 LNHNV and CDR2 YYDKDF (reference sequence).

This chain links TRBV2 with TRBJ1-5; 9 bases are a match to TRBD1. The V gene end was trimmed by 7 bases and the J gene end by 4 bases; junction bases not matched to a gene: 2. The CDR3 contains 13 residues. Germline V gene sequence: CDR1 SNHLY, CDR2 FYNNEI. CDR3 coding DNA: TGTGCCAGCACCGGACAGGGGAATCAGCCCCAGCATTTT. Encoded protein: CASTGQGNQPQHF.

The chain employs TRBV11-2 and TRBJ2-5; 10 positions agree with TRBD1. Per germline, CDR1 SGHAT and CDR2 FQNNGV. V trimming: 4 bases; J trimming: 5 bases; junction bases outside the gene matches: 7. The CDR3 runs to 15 residues. The CDR3 DNA is TGTGCCAGCAGCTCAGACAGGGGGCGCTTGGAGACCCAGTACTTC. Translating gives CASSSDRGRLETQYF.

The chain recombines TRBV4-1 with TRBJ2-5, with a possible D match to TRBD2 (6 bases). The V gene lost 4 bases and the J gene lost 2 bases, with 11 bases spanning the gap. The CDR3 contains 14 residues. The germline V gene has CDR1 MGHRA and CDR2 YSYEKL. Here the CDR3 reads CASSLSGTQETQYF. The CDR3 DNA reads as TGCGCCAGCAGCCTATCCGGGACTCAAGAGACCCAGTACTTC.

V is TRBV28 and J is TRBJ2-7, with 8 nucleotides matching TRBD2. CDR1 and CDR2 from the germline V gene are MDHEN and SYDVKM. The J segment lost 4 bases and the V segment lost 11 bases, leaving 16 bases of the junction unmatched. The CDR3 has 15 amino acids. The CDR3 DNA reads as TGTGCCGTCGGGGCCGGGACTAGAGTTTTGTACGAGCAGTACTTC. Its translation: CAVGAGTRVLYEQYF.

The gene calls are TRBV5-1 and TRBJ2-3; the D is unclear. The CDR3 runs 14 residues. Germline V gives CDR1 SGHRS, CDR2 YFSETQ. Trimming stripped 0 bases from V and 0 bases from J, with 5 bases between. CDR3: CASSLGPSTDTQYF. The CDR3 nucleotides are TGCGCCAGCAGCTTGGGACCGAGCACAGATACGCAGTATTTT.

The chain joins TRBV29-1 to TRBJ2-7; D is ambiguous. Trimming left V 4 bases short and J 3 bases short, with 19 bases between. Germline V gene lookup returns CDR1 SQVTM and CDR2 ANQGSEA. CDR3 length: 15 amino acids. The CDR3 coding sequence is TGCAGCGTTGTCGAGTCCGGACGGAGATTCTACGAGCAGTACTTC. Translation gives CSVVESGRRFYEQYF.